The source of this TCR beta chain is a study of T cells in Graves' hyperthyroidism and ophthalmopathy. Diagnoses were made from clinical symptoms, serum measures (thyroxine and TRAb), thyroid ultrasound and orbital computed tomography. PBMCs were obtained from about 9 ml fresh peripheral blood. TCR beta CDR3 sequences were amplified from RNA transcripts. First-round RT-PCR targeting the TCR CDR3 was performed with the HTBI primer set. TCRdb fed the multiplex PCR reads into MiXCR, producing one record per CDR3 protein. The table has approximately 320,000 distinct CDR3 sequences, 16% seen once; the top ten hold approximately 35%. The sample comprised blood. This TCR was recovered from a man aged 25-40 years with Graves' hyperthyroidism.

The CDR3 coding sequence is TGTGCCAGCGGACAGGGGAAAAACGAGCAGTACTTC. As protein: CASGQGKNEQYF. The rearrangement uses TRBV6-1 and TRBJ2-7; 9 bases align to TRBD1. Trimming took 8 bases from V and 5 from J; bases not matched to a gene: 4. CDR3 size: 12 residues. Germline V CDR1 and CDR2: MNHNS, SASEGT.